The 6 T cell receptor beta chains presented below share a single source sample, sequenced in a study of early T cells in non-severe SARS-CoV-2 infection. TCRdb re-derived calls from the 5' RACE reads in MiXCR, one entry per CDR3 protein. Of tens of thousands of distinct CDR3 sequences listed, around 6.5% were seen once; the top ten hold around 21%. The sample consisted of whole blood, taken at baseline. Source of these receptors: an adult who was a healthcare worker with PCR-confirmed SARS-CoV-2 infection or an uninfected control (not recorded which).

This clonotype was counted a few times. This chain links TRBV3-1 with TRBJ2-3; D may be TRBD2 (5 bases). The germline V gene encodes CDR1 LGHDT and CDR2 YNNKEL (reference sequence). The CDR3 consists of 15 residues. The ends were cut back, 1 base at V and 3 bases at J, with 11 bases in the middle. The CDR3 loop reads CASSQVVRETDTQYF. As DNA, the CDR3 is TGTGCCAGCAGCCAAGTGGTGAGGGAAACAGATACGCAGTATTTT.

This clonotype was seen repeatedly, ten times or more. The V call is TRBV2, the J call TRBJ1-4, with 8 bases identical to TRBD1. Germline CDR1 reads SNHLY; CDR2 reads FYNNEI. This CDR3 is built from 13 residues. Trimming at V came to 11 bases and at J to 3 bases, leaving 5 bases not matched to a gene. The CDR3 DNA sequence: TGTGCCTCAAGGGGACAGGCTAATGAAAAACTGTTTTTT. Its protein is CASRGQANEKLFF. The whole variable domain, remainder taken from reference TRBV2 and TRBJ1-4, is EPEVTQTPSHQVTQMGQEVILRCVPISNHLYFYWYRQILGQKVEFLVSFYNNEISEKSEIFDDQFSVERPDGSNFTLKIRSTKLEDSAMYFCASRGQANEKLFFGSGTQLSVL.

Ten or more counts support this clonotype. The genes are TRBV19 and TRBJ1-2, with D maybe TRBD1 (6 bases). The CDR3 length is 14 residues. V shed 6 bases and J shed 7 bases, with 18 bases lying between them. Germline V CDR1 and CDR2: LNHDA, SQIVND (reference sequence). The CDR3 nucleotides read TGTGCCAGTAGGGCGGACAGAACGGGTCGTGGCTACACCTTC. It is translated as CASRADRTGRGYTF. Full variable domain (outside the CDR3, taken from reference TRBV19 and TRBJ1-2): DGGITQSPKYLFRKEGQNVTLSCEQNLNHDAMYWYRQDPGQGLRLIYYSQIVNDFQKGDIAEGYSVSREKKESFPLTVTSAQKNPTAFYLCASRADRTGRGYTFGSGTRLTVV.

This clonotype came up many times. This chain links TRBV11-1 with TRBJ2-7, with TRBD2 identical over 8 bases. Germline CDR1 SGHAT, CDR2 FQDESV (reference sequence). There are 15 residues in the CDR3. Unmatched junction bases numbered 5, after V lost 4 bases and J lost 0 bases. The CDR3 here is CASSSGLVASYEQYF. For the CDR3, the DNA is TGTGCCAGCAGCTCGGGACTAGTTGCCTCCTACGAGCAGTACTTC.

This clonotype was found many times. The J gene is TRBJ2-5, the V gene TRBV7-2, with TRBD2 matching over 10 bases. Unmatched junction bases numbered 10, after V lost 5 bases and J lost 4 bases. Germline CDR1 and CDR2: SGHTA and FQGNSA. The CDR3 runs to 16 residues. CDR3 sequence (DNA): TGTGCCAGCAGCCAGACAGGAGCGGGGGGGCGAGAGACCCAGTACTTC. Translated, it gives CASSQTGAGGRETQYF.

This clonotype was observed many times. The chain links TRBV7-2 to TRBJ1-1; D remains unclear. CDR3 size: 12 residues. V dropped 5 bases and J dropped 8 bases, with 12 bases sitting between them. Germline V lookup: CDR1 SGHTA, CDR2 FQGNSA. CDR3 residues: CASSPSPREAFF. CDR3 nucleotide sequence: TGTGCCAGCAGCCCCTCCCCCAGAGAAGCTTTCTTT.